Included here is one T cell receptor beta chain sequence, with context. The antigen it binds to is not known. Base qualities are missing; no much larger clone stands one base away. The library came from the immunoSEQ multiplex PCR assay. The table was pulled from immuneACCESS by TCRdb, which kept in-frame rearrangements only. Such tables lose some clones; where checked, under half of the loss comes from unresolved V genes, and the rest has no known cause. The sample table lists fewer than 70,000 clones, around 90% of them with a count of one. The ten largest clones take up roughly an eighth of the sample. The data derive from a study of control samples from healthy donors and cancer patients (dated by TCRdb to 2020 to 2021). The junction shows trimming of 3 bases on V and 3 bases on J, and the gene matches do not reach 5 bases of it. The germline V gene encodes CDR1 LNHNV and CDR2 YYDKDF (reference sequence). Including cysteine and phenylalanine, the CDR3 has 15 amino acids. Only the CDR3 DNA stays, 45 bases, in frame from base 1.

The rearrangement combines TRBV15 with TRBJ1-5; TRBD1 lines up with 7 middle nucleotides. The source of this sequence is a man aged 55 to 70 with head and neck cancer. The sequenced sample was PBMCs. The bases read TGTGCCACCAGCAGTAGACAGGGATTCAATCAGCCCCAGCATTTT. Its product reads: CATSSRQGFNQPQHF.